This entry is about one TCR beta chain. Its antigen remains unknown. The data originate from a study of T-cell reconstitution after alpha-beta-depleted transplantation in children. Study-wide results and limits: The high TCRbeta diversity at day 60 in some patients came from surviving recipient T cells and thymic progenitors. Newly produced T cells mostly provided counts and TCRbeta diversity after one year, as hyperexpanded clones declined. Expanded graft clones numbering several hundred reportedly gave rise to alpha-beta T cells about two months after transplant.

Using unique molecular identifiers, the investigators prepared the TCRbeta library. TCRdb reprocessed the PCR reads via MiXCR and lists one record per CDR3 protein. The sample yields 70,000 to 95,000 distinct CDR3 sequences, 18% seen once. The germline CDR1 and CDR2 sequences are MNHNS and SASEGT. Deletions cut 7 bases from V and 1 base from J, with 16 bases between. The CDR3 runs 15 residues. The chain couples TRBV6-1 to TRBJ1-1; possible D gene TRBD1, 6 bases. The sequence was obtained from a male patient aged 2 to 10 who had a stem cell transplant for acute lymphoblastic leukemia, so the T cells may come from the graft donor. This specimen consisted of PBMCs, mostly from graft donor cells, obtained 360 days after TCRalphabeta/CD19-depleted stem cell transplant. The CDR3 bases are TGTGCCAGCACCAAGAACAGGGAGTGGAACACTGAAGCTTTCTTT. It encodes CASTKNREWNTEAFF.